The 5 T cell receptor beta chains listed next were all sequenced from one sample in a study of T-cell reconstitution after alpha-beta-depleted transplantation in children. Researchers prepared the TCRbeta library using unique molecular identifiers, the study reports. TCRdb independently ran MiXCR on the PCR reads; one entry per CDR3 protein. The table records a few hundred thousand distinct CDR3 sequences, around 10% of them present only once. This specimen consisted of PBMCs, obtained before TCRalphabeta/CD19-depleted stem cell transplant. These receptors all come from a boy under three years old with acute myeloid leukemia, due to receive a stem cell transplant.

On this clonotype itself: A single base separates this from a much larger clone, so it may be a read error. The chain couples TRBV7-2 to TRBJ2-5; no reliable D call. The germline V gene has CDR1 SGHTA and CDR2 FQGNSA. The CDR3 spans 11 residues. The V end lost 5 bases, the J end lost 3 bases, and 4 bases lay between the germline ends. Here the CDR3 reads CASSHKETQYF. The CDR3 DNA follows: TGTGCCAGCAGCCATAAAGAGACCCAGTACTTC.

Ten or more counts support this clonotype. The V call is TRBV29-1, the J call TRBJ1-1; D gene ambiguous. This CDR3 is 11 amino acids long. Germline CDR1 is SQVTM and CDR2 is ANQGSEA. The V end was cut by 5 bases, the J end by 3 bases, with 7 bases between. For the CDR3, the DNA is TGCAGCGTTTTAGGAGACACTGAAGCTTTCTTT. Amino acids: CSVLGDTEAFF.

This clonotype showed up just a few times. The CDR3, as DNA: TGTGCCAGCAGCTTAGGTGGGGCGCGGGAGACCCAGTACTTC. This translates into CASSLGGARETQYF. The V gene is TRBV7-2, the J gene TRBJ2-5; D is perhaps TRBD1 (5 bases). Germline V gives CDR1 SGHTA, CDR2 FQGNSA. V was cut by 1 base and J by 5 bases, with 11 bases left in between. This CDR3 is built from 14 residues.

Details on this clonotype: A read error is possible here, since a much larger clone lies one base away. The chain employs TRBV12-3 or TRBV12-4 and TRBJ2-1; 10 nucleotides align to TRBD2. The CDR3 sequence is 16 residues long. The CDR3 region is CASSPLLAGGFHEQLF. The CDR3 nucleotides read TGTGCCAGCAGCCCCCTTTTAGCGGGAGGTTTCCATGAGCAGCTCTTC.

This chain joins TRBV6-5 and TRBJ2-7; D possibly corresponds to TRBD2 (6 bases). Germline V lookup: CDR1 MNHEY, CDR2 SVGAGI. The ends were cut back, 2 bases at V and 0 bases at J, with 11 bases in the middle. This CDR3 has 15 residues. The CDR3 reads CASSYTGVGSYEQYF. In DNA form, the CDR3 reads TGTGCCAGCAGTTACACGGGGGTCGGCTCCTACGAGCAGTACTTC.